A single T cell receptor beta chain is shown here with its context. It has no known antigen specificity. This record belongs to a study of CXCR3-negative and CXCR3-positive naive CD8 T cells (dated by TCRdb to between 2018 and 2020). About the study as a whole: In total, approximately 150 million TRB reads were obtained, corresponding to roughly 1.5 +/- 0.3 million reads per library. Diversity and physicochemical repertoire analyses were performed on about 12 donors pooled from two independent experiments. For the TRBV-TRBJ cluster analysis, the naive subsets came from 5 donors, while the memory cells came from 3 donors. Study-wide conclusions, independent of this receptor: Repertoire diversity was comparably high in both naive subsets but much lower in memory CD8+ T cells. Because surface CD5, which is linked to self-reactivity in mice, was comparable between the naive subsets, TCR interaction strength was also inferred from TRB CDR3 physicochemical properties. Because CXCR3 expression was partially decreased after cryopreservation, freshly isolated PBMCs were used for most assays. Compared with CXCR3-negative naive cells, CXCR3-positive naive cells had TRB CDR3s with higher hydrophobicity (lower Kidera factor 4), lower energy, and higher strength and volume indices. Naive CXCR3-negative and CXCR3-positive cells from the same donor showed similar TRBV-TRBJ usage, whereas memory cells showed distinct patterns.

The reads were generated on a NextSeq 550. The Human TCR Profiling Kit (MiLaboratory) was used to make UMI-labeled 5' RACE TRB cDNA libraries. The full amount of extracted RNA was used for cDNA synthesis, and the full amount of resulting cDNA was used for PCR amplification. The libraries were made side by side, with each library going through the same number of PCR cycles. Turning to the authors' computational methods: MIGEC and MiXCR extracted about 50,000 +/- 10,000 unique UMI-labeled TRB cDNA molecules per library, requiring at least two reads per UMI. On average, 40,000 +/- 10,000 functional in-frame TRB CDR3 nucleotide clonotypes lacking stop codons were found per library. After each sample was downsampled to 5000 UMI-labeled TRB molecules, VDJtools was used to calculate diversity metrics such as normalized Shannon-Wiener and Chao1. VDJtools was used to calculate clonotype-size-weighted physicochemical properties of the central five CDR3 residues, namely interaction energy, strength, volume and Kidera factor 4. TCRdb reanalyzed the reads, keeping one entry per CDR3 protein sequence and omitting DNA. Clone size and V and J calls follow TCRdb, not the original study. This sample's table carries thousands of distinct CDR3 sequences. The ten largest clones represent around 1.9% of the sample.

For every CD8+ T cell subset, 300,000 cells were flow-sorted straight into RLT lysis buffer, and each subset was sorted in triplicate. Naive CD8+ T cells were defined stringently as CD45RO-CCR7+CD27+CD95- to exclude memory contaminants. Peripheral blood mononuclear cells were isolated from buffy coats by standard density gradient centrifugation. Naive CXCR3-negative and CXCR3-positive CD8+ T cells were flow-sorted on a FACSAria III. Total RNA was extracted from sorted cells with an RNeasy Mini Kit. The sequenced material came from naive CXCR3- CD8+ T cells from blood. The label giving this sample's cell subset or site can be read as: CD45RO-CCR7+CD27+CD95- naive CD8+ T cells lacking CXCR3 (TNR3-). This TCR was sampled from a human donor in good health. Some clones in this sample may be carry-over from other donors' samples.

The CDR3 corresponds to CASSPPRTQETQYF. The chain was built from TRBV5-1 and TRBJ2-5; with no DNA, the TCRdb D assignment of TRBD1 cannot be verified. Sequences SGHRS (CDR1) and YFSETQ (CDR2) are obtained from the germline V gene. The CDR3 contains 14 residues, cysteine and phenylalanine counted. No DNA is given.